Listed below are T cell receptor beta chains from one sample, sequenced in a study of blood T cell repertoires in COVID-19. Some clones are missing from TCRdb's copy, which holds only in-frame ones; the method was immunoSEQ multiplex PCR. Of 150,000 to 200,000 clones in the sample, 86% are singletons; the top ten hold more than 7.5%. Sequenced sample: PBMCs or T cells enriched from blood (not recorded which). These receptors came from a woman in her twenties or thirties who had recovered from COVID-19. The conserved cysteine and the conserved F or W are not part of the CDR3 here.

J gene	V gene	CDR3 protein
TRBJ2-7	TRBV9	ASSVDHRFNYEQY
TRBJ2-1	TRBV2	ASSEAGGPHNEQF
TRBJ2-3	TRBV6-1	ASSETRRGLGTDTQY
TRBJ2-7	TRBV10-3	AIRGLAGDYEQY
TRBJ1-2	TRBV28	ASRRAVQGDYGYT
TRBJ1-1	TRBV5-1	ASSLSPDRVGVIDTEAF
TRBJ2-1	TRBV19	ASSQTGGWSAGVSYNEQF
TRBJ2-7	TRBV27	ASRTPDGDEQY
TRBJ2-6	TRBV5-4	ASSLAGTNSGANVLT
TRBJ2-7	TRBV28	ASSPRVRHEQY
TRBJ1-1	TRBV28	ASSPRQGWYSKAF
TRBJ1-1	TRBV29-1	SVGNRADTEAF
TRBJ1-5	TRBV19	ASSRDRVNSNQPQH
TRBJ1-5	TRBV19	ASSFQGSNQPQH
TRBJ2-1	TRBV9	ASSVGGTYNEQF
TRBJ2-5	TRBV27	ASSHAGLLETQY
TRBJ2-2	TRBV7-9	ASSLGTSGDTGELF